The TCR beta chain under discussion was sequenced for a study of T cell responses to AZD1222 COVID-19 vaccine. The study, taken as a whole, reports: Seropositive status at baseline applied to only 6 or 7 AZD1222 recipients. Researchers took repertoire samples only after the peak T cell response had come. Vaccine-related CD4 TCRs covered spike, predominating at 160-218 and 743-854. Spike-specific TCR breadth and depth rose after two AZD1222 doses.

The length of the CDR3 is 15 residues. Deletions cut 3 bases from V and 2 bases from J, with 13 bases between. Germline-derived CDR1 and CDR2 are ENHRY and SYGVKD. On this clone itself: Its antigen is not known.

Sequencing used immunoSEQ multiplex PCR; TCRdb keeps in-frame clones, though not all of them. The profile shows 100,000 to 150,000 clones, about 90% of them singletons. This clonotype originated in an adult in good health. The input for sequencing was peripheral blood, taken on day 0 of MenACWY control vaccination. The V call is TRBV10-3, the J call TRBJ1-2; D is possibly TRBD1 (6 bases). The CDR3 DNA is TGTGCCATCAGTGATTACGATGACAGGAACTATGGCTACACCTTC. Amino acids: CAISDYDDRNYGYTF.